This TCR beta chain was retrieved from a study of blood T cell repertoires in COVID-19. This clone has only one observation. The Seattle patients, enrolled during active infection, were followed longitudinally. The method was immunoSEQ multiplex PCR; TCRdb's version includes in-frame clones alone and lacks a portion of them. The sample holds about 170,000 clones; roughly nine tenths are singletons and the top ten take roughly 9.7%. The sequence came from a woman aged 60-75 years with COVID-19, enrolled during active disease. Source material: peripheral blood.

The CDR3, as DNA: TGTGCCAGCAGAGCGGGACAGGGGAGTACCGGGGAGCTGTTTTTT. Its translation: CASRAGQGSTGELFF. The J gene is TRBJ2-2, the V gene TRBV27; TRBD1 matches 10 bases. Germline-derived CDR1 and CDR2 are MNHEY and SMNVEV (reference sequence). V was clipped by 6 bases and J by 5 bases; unmatched bases: 6. The CDR3 length is 15 residues.